This T cell receptor (beta chain) stems from a study of cytotoxic CD8 clonotypes in ibrutinib-treated CLL. Study at large: Of a cohort that held about a dozen relapsed/refractory and some 14 treatment-naive patients, about 18 were IGHV unmutated. Patients gave response samples after a median around eleven months of treatment, range 6 to 36.

The length of the CDR3 is 12 residues. CDR1 ENHRY and CDR2 SYGVKD come from the germline V gene. Trimming left V 1 base short and J 8 bases short, with 3 bases between. The protocol was immunoSEQ multiplex PCR, while the TCRdb copy is restricted to in-frame clones and leaves out a portion. The sample includes approximately 67,000 clones, 75% to 85% of them seen just once. This material consisted of PBMCs, taken at disease progression, from a patient treated with ibrutinib. The clonotype was recovered from a human donor with chronic lymphocytic leukemia. The gene calls are TRBV10-3 and TRBJ1-6, with D unresolved. This CDR3 reads CAISEFDSPLHF. CDR3 sequence (DNA): TGTGCCATCAGTGAGTTTGATTCACCCCTCCACTTT.